These T cell receptor beta chains were read from a single sample in a study of cytomegalovirus exposure and HLA in healthy donors. Profiled with immunoSEQ multiplex PCR; TCRdb holds only in-frame clones, not every one. Counted here are about 77,000 clones, 75% to 85% occurring once; the ten biggest clones make up 3% to 3.5%. The sample comprised PBMCs. The origin of the receptors is a man between 40 and 49 years old in good health and CMV-seronegative. CDR3s include the opening cysteine and the closing phenylalanine or tryptophan. D genes are given only for firm matches. Rows may omit the clone size; those that give it use once, few, many or a size class.

clone_size: NA; v_call: TRBV21-1; d_call: NA; j_call: TRBJ1-6; cdr3_nt: TGTGCCAGCAGCCGACAGGTGGAGATCGTCAAGGATTCACCCCTCCACTTT; cdr3_aa: CASSRQVEIVKDSPLHF
clone_size: few; v_call: TRBV7-6; d_call: TRBD2; j_call: TRBJ2-1; cdr3_nt: TGTGCCAGCAGCTTGGCAAGCGGGGGTACTGCGAGCTCCTACAATGAGCAGTTCTTC; cdr3_aa: CASSLASGGTASSYNEQFF
clone_size: NA; v_call: TRBV7-3; d_call: NA; j_call: TRBJ2-1; cdr3_nt: TGTGCCAGCAGTTCTAACTACAATGAGCAGTTCTTC; cdr3_aa: CASSSNYNEQFF
clone_size: few; v_call: TRBV7-9; d_call: NA; j_call: TRBJ1-1; cdr3_nt: TGTGCCAGCAGCTTTGGACAGACCAACACTGAAGCTTTCTTT; cdr3_aa: CASSFGQTNTEAFF
clone_size: once; v_call: TRBV4-1; d_call: NA; j_call: TRBJ2-3; cdr3_nt: TGCGCCAGCAGCCAAGATCCCGGACAGCTCCTACCACGGGGTGTCACAGATACGCAGTATTTT; cdr3_aa: CASSQDPGQLLPRGVTDTQYF
clone_size: NA; v_call: TRBV30; d_call: NA; j_call: TRBJ2-7; cdr3_nt: TGTGCCTGGAGTCAAGTCAGGGATGATGGCGAGCAGTACTTC; cdr3_aa: CAWSQVRDDGEQYF
clone_size: few; v_call: TRBV5-4; d_call: NA; j_call: TRBJ2-1; cdr3_nt: TGTGCCAGCAGCTTGGACCTCCTGGGGGGAAATGAGCAGTTCTTC; cdr3_aa: CASSLDLLGGNEQFF
clone_size: NA; v_call: TRBV7-8; d_call: NA; j_call: TRBJ1-2; cdr3_nt: TGTGCCAGCAGCCGGGGGGGGATGGGCTATGGCTACCCCTTC; cdr3_aa: CASSRGGMGYGYPF
clone_size: few; v_call: TRBV27; d_call: NA; j_call: TRBJ1-2; cdr3_nt: TGTGCCAGCAGCATAGACAACGCTAACTATGGCTACACCTTC; cdr3_aa: CASSIDNANYGYTF
clone_size: NA; v_call: TRBV30; d_call: NA; j_call: TRBJ1-1; cdr3_nt: TGTGCCTGGAGTGTCGGGGAGGGGACTGAAGCTTTCTTT; cdr3_aa: CAWSVGEGTEAFF
clone_size: NA; v_call: TRBV15; d_call: NA; j_call: TRBJ2-2; cdr3_nt: TGTGCCACCAGCAGAGAAGGCAGGTACACCGGGGAGCTGTTTTTT; cdr3_aa: CATSREGRYTGELFF
clone_size: NA; v_call: TRBV5-8; d_call: NA; j_call: TRBJ2-1; cdr3_nt: TGTGCCAGCAGCTTGTCAGGGTTCGGTTTCAATGAGCAGTTCTTC; cdr3_aa: CASSLSGFGFNEQFF
clone_size: NA; v_call: TRBV7-3; d_call: NA; j_call: TRBJ2-7; cdr3_nt: TGTGCCAGCAGCCCAGACTCGCAGGGCTTCTACGAGCAGTACTTC; cdr3_aa: CASSPDSQGFYEQYF
clone_size: NA; v_call: TRBV27; d_call: TRBD1; j_call: TRBJ1-1; cdr3_nt: TGTGCCAGCAGTTTAATTGGACAGGCGAACACTGAAGCTTTCTTT; cdr3_aa: CASSLIGQANTEAFF
clone_size: NA; v_call: TRBV4-3; d_call: NA; j_call: TRBJ1-5; cdr3_nt: TGCGCCAGCAGCCAAGATGCGGGCAGGAATCAGCCCCAGCATTTT; cdr3_aa: CASSQDAGRNQPQHF
clone_size: NA; v_call: TRBV7-9; d_call: NA; j_call: TRBJ1-4; cdr3_nt: TGTGCCAGCAGCCCCAACGGACAGTCTAATGAAAAACTGTTTTTT; cdr3_aa: CASSPNGQSNEKLFF
clone_size: NA; v_call: TRBV7-6; d_call: NA; j_call: TRBJ1-5; cdr3_nt: TGTGCCAGTACCCTCCAACCGGCGGGGGGCGATGGCAATCAGCCCCAGCATTTT; cdr3_aa: CASTLQPAGGDGNQPQHF
clone_size: NA; v_call: TRBV11-3; d_call: TRBD1; j_call: TRBJ2-3; cdr3_nt: TGTGCCAGCAGCTCGGGACAGGGGAAAGACGCAGATACGCAGTATTTT; cdr3_aa: CASSSGQGKDADTQYF
clone_size: NA; v_call: TRBV9; d_call: NA; j_call: TRBJ2-3; cdr3_nt: TGTGCCAGCAGCTCCCTGGGTAGGGAGTCAGATACGCAGTATTTT; cdr3_aa: CASSSLGRESDTQYF
clone_size: NA; v_call: TRBV28; d_call: NA; j_call: TRBJ2-1; cdr3_nt: TGTGCCAGCAGTTTAGGGTGGGGGGATGAGCAGTTCTTC; cdr3_aa: CASSLGWGDEQFF
clone_size: NA; v_call: TRBV7-9; d_call: TRBD1; j_call: TRBJ1-4; cdr3_nt: TGTGCCAGCAGCCGAGGGACAGCTAATGAAAAACTGTTTTTC; cdr3_aa: CASSRGTANEKLFF
clone_size: NA; v_call: TRBV7-7; d_call: NA; j_call: TRBJ1-5; cdr3_nt: TGTGCTAGCAGCTTGACAGTCAATCAGCCCCAGCATTTT; cdr3_aa: CASSLTVNQPQHF
clone_size: once; v_call: TRBV5-1; d_call: NA; j_call: TRBJ2-7; cdr3_nt: TGCGCCAGCAGCTTGAACCCCGGCGGCTACGAGCAGTACTTC; cdr3_aa: CASSLNPGGYEQYF
clone_size: NA; v_call: TRBV28; d_call: NA; j_call: TRBJ2-7; cdr3_nt: TGTGCCAGCAGTTTAACGAGCTCCTACGAGCAGTACTTC; cdr3_aa: CASSLTSSYEQYF
clone_size: NA; v_call: TRBV7-3; d_call: TRBD1; j_call: TRBJ2-7; cdr3_nt: TGTGCCAGCAGCAGGGACAGTTCCTACGAGCAGTACTTC; cdr3_aa: CASSRDSSYEQYF
clone_size: NA; v_call: TRBV11-3; d_call: NA; j_call: TRBJ2-2; cdr3_nt: TGTGCCAGCAGCTTAGGTCGCGACGGGGAGCTGTTTTTT; cdr3_aa: CASSLGRDGELFF
clone_size: NA; v_call: TRBV28; d_call: NA; j_call: TRBJ1-2; cdr3_nt: TGTGCCAGCAGTCAAGGGGCCCGGGGGGACGGCTACACCTTC; cdr3_aa: CASSQGARGDGYTF
clone_size: NA; v_call: TRBV7-2; d_call: TRBD1; j_call: TRBJ1-1; cdr3_nt: TGTGCCAGCAGGCAGGGGGTGACGAACACTGAAGCTTTCTTT; cdr3_aa: CASRQGVTNTEAFF
clone_size: few; v_call: TRBV7-2; d_call: TRBD1; j_call: TRBJ1-2; cdr3_nt: TGTGCCAGCAGCGCTCTACAGGGGATCTATGGCTACACCTTC; cdr3_aa: CASSALQGIYGYTF
clone_size: NA; v_call: TRBV18; d_call: NA; j_call: TRBJ2-7; cdr3_nt: TGTGCCAGCTCAGCAGCTCTATCTGCCGGGGGTACCTCCTACGAGCAGTACTTC; cdr3_aa: CASSAALSAGGTSYEQYF
clone_size: once; v_call: TRBV9; d_call: NA; j_call: TRBJ2-2; cdr3_nt: TGTGCCAGCAGCGGGAACAGTATGGGGAGAGGGGAGCTGTTTTTT; cdr3_aa: CASSGNSMGRGELFF
clone_size: NA; v_call: TRBV11-2; d_call: NA; j_call: TRBJ2-3; cdr3_nt: TGTGCCAGCAGCCGGGACTTCGACACAGATACGCAGTATTTT; cdr3_aa: CASSRDFDTDTQYF
clone_size: NA; v_call: TRBV5-6; d_call: NA; j_call: TRBJ1-2; cdr3_nt: TGTGCCAGCAGCTTGGGGGTGGCGGGTGACTATGGCTACACCTTC; cdr3_aa: CASSLGVAGDYGYTF
clone_size: few; v_call: TRBV9; d_call: TRBD1; j_call: TRBJ1-3; cdr3_nt: TGTGCCAGCAGCCCTCGACAGGGTACCTCTGGAAACACCATATATTTT; cdr3_aa: CASSPRQGTSGNTIYF
clone_size: NA; v_call: TRBV30; d_call: TRBD2; j_call: TRBJ2-7; cdr3_nt: TGTGCCTGGAGTACACCGGGACTAGCAGTTCCGTACGAGCAGTACTTC; cdr3_aa: CAWSTPGLAVPYEQYF
clone_size: NA; v_call: TRBV9; d_call: NA; j_call: TRBJ2-1; cdr3_nt: TGTGCCAGCAGCGTAGGCCTAGCCGGGTACAATGAGCAGTTCTTC; cdr3_aa: CASSVGLAGYNEQFF
clone_size: NA; v_call: TRBV6-5; d_call: TRBD1; j_call: TRBJ2-7; cdr3_nt: TGTGCCAGCAGTTTTAAACAGGGGACCTACGAGCAGTACTTC; cdr3_aa: CASSFKQGTYEQYF
clone_size: NA; v_call: TRBV7-2; d_call: NA; j_call: TRBJ2-5; cdr3_nt: TGTGCCAGCAGTCCTCCGACTAGGTCCCCTGAGACCCAGTACTTC; cdr3_aa: CASSPPTRSPETQYF
clone_size: NA; v_call: TRBV7-3; d_call: NA; j_call: TRBJ2-3; cdr3_nt: TGTGCCAGCAGCCTAGGGGGGGTAACCACAGATACGCAGTATTTT; cdr3_aa: CASSLGGVTTDTQYF